Below are 16 T cell receptor beta chains sequenced from a single sample in a study of T cell repertoires in cytomegalovirus infection. Each CDR3 protein is one row after TCRdb ran MiXCR on the reads. Among nearly 70,000 distinct CDR3 sequences listed, about 22% were seen once. The antigens these receptors bind are not known. The sequenced sample was PBMCs, sequenced either directly or after in vitro stimulation (not recorded which). The receptors were sampled from a human donor in good health (CMV status not recorded). Some clones in this sample may be carry-over from other donors' samples.

There are a few counts of this clonotype. The chain recombines TRBV7-2 with TRBJ2-3; a possible D gene is TRBD2 (5 bases). Germline-derived CDR1 and CDR2 are SGHTA and FQGNSA. V lost 0 bases and J lost 2, with 6 bases in between. The length of the CDR3 is 14 residues. CDR3 DNA sequence: TGTGCCAGCAGCTTAGCGCGGGCCACAGATACGCAGTATTTT. It encodes CASSLARATDTQYF.

This clonotype was recorded a few times. V usage is TRBV15 and J usage is TRBJ2-1; D is uncertain. With 0 bases removed from V and 4 bases from J, the gap between germline ends came to 13 bases. CDR1 and CDR2 from the germline V gene are LNHNV and YYDKDF (reference sequence). This CDR3 region has 16 residues. The DNA of the CDR3 is TGTGCCACCAGCAGAGATCGCGCCAAGGCTTACAATGAGCAGTTCTTC. Translating gives CATSRDRAKAYNEQFF.

This clonotype was seen at least ten times. The V call is TRBV12-3 or TRBV12-4, the J call TRBJ2-3; the D call may be TRBD1 or TRBD2 (5 bases each). The CDR3 sequence is 14 residues long. V lost 4 bases to trimming and J lost 1 base, with 9 bases between them. CDR3 nucleotide sequence: TGTGCCAGCAGTTGGGACCGCCGCACAGATACGCAGTATTTT. Protein product: CASSWDRRTDTQYF.

This rearrangement joins TRBV20-1 to TRBJ1-4; tentative D call: TRBD1 (5 bases). The CDR3 sequence is 13 residues long. Between the trimmed V and J ends, which lost 0 bases and 6 bases, there was a span of 8 bases. The germline gives CDR1 DFQATT, CDR2 SNEGSKA (reference sequence). The CDR3 protein is CSARDRQYEKLFF. DNA of the CDR3: TGCAGTGCTAGAGATCGACAGTATGAAAAACTGTTTTTT.

The chain uses TRBV27 and TRBJ2-7; unclear D gene. The V end lost 3 bases, the J end lost 2 bases, and 14 bases lay between the germline ends. Germline CDR1 and CDR2: MNHEY and SMNVEV (reference sequence). CDR3 length: 15 residues. The CDR3 DNA sequence: TGTGCCAGCAGTTTCTTTCTCGGCGGACCCTACGAGCAGTACTTC. This codes for CASSFFLGGPYEQYF.

The chain is built from TRBV7-7 and TRBJ2-3, with 9 nucleotides matching TRBD1. The CDR3 runs to 16 residues. Germline CDR1 is SSHAT and CDR2 is FNYEAQ (reference sequence). J gave up 5 bases and V 5 bases, and 11 bases lay outside the gene matches. The CDR3 DNA follows: TGTGCCAGCAGCCCAAGAGACAGGGGGGTCATAGATACGCAGTATTTT. Amino acids: CASSPRDRGVIDTQYF.

J is TRBJ2-3 and V is TRBV20-1; maybe TRBD2 (5 bases). Between the trimmed V and J ends, which lost 7 bases and 4 bases, there was a span of 15 bases. Germline CDR1 and CDR2: DFQATT and SNEGSKA (reference sequence). The CDR3 is 13 amino acids. In nucleotides, the CDR3 is TGCAGTGGCGTGAGGGCCGGGGCAGATACGCAGTATTTT. Translating gives CSGVRAGADTQYF.

This clonotype was observed at least ten times. This sequence joins TRBV12-3 or TRBV12-4 and TRBJ1-5; possibly TRBD1 for D (5 bases). V lost 3 bases to trimming and J lost 6 bases, with 9 bases between them. This CDR3 region has 13 residues. The CDR3 region has the DNA TGTGCCAGCAGTTTCGACAGTTCTCAGCCCCAGCATTTT. Translated, it gives CASSFDSSQPQHF.

The DNA for the CDR3 is TGCAGTGCTAGAGATGGGCAGGGTGGCTACACCTTC. Translating it yields CSARDGQGGYTF. V usage is TRBV20-1 and J usage is TRBJ1-2; D may be TRBD1 (5 bases). Per the germline V gene, CDR1 is DFQATT and CDR2 is SNEGSKA (reference sequence). Between the trimmed V and J ends, which lost 0 bases and 7 bases, there was a span of 9 bases. CDR3 length: 12 residues.

This clonotype was seen at least ten times. The gene calls are TRBV6-2 or TRBV6-3 and TRBJ1-2; 7 bases match TRBD1. From germline, CDR1 is MNHEY and CDR2 SVGEGT. The CDR3 runs to 14 residues. V shed 6 bases and J 10 bases; nucleotides not matched to a gene: 14. The CDR3 sequence: CASSLRTGGADYTF. The CDR3 nucleotides are TGTGCCAGCAGCCTTCGGACAGGAGGGGCGGACTACACCTTC.

The table lists this clonotype with many counts. This sequence joins TRBV7-2 and TRBJ2-7, with 7 bases aligning to TRBD1. Trimming at V came to 1 base and at J to 8 bases, leaving 11 bases not matched to a gene. The CDR3 contains 15 residues. From germline, CDR1 is SGHTA and CDR2 FQGNSA. The CDR3 coding sequence is TGTGCCAGCAGCTTAGTCACAGGGGCCTCGGGCAAGCAGTACTTC. Translating gives CASSLVTGASGKQYF. The entire variable domain, with the rest obtained from reference TRBV7-2 and TRBJ2-7, is as follows: GAGVSQSPSNKVTEKGKDVELRCDPISGHTALYWYRQSLGQGLEFLIYFQGNSAPDKSGLPSDRFSAERTGGSVSTLTIQRTQQEDSAVYLCASSLVTGASGKQYFGPGTRLTVT.

A remark on this clonotype: This may be a read error: a much more frequent sequence differs by one nucleotide. The rearrangement uses TRBV7-2 and TRBJ1-4; D ambiguous. Germline CDR1 SGHTA, CDR2 FQGNSA. The CDR3 is made up of 12 amino acids. In DNA form, the CDR3 reads TGTGCCAGCAGCGCCCAGGATCTTAAACTGTCTTTT. It is translated as CASSAQDLKLSF. The full variable domain, rest sourced from reference TRBV7-2 and TRBJ1-4, is GAGVSQSPSNKVTEKGKDVELRCDPISGHTALYWYRQSLGQGLEFLIYFQGNSAPDKSGLPSDRFSAERTGGSVSTLTIQRTQQEDSAVYLCASSAQDLKLSFGSGTQLSVL.

The V and J genes are TRBV4-2 and TRBJ2-1; 7 bases fit TRBD2. Trimming cost V 0 bases and J 4 bases; bases outside gene matches: 3. The CDR3 is 15 amino acids. From germline, CDR1 is LGHNA and CDR2 YNFKEQ. The CDR3 nucleotides read TGTGCCAGCAGCCAAGAGTCAGCGGGATACAATGAGCAGTTCTTC. It encodes CASSQESAGYNEQFF.

The CDR3 loop reads CASTPGTPISGNTIYF. The CDR3 region has the DNA TGTGCCAGCACCCCTGGGACGCCAATCTCTGGAAACACCATATATTTT. The chain recombines TRBV28 with TRBJ1-3; a possible D gene is TRBD1 (5 bases). This CDR3 comprises 16 residues. Germline-derived CDR1 and CDR2 are MDHEN and SYDVKM. Deletions cut 7 bases from V and 0 bases from J, with 16 bases between. The full variable domain, rest sourced from reference TRBV28 and TRBJ1-3, is DVKVTQSSRYLVKRTGEKVFLECVQDMDHENMFWYRQDPGLGLRLIYFSYDVKMKEKGDIPEGYSVSREKKERFSLILESASTNQTSMYLCASTPGTPISGNTIYFGEGSWLTVV.

The genes are TRBV20-1 and TRBJ2-7; 11 bases align to TRBD2. This CDR3 is built from 15 residues. Germline V CDR1 and CDR2: DFQATT, SNEGSKA (reference sequence). The ends lost 1 base at V and 1 base at J; junction bases unmatched: 3. CDR3: CSARGLAGGSYEQYF. CDR3 coding DNA: TGCAGTGCTAGAGGATTAGCGGGAGGGTCCTACGAGCAGTACTTC.

This sequence joins TRBV7-6 and TRBJ1-1; D uncertain. Trimming cost V 7 bases and J 1 base, with 13 bases left between them. CDR1 is SGHVS, CDR2 FNYEAQ, per germline. CDR3 length: 14 amino acids. CDR3 DNA sequence: TGTGCCAGCATCGGCGGGCGCCCGAACACTGAAGCTTTCTTT. Amino acids: CASIGGRPNTEAFF.